The clone carrying this T cell receptor beta chain was picked up a small number of times. Its antigen is as yet unknown. This record belongs to a study of cytomegalovirus exposure and HLA in healthy donors. General observations from the study: A few of the chains that were CMV-associated were confirmed in vitro to be specific for CMV antigens.

The PCR had 60 Vbeta and 13 Jbeta primers. Measured with immunoSEQ multiplex PCR; TCRdb has only the in-frame clones, and not every one. The sample contains about 130,000 clones, around 82% of which appear only once. This CDR3 is built from 14 residues. Per germline, CDR1 SGHNT and CDR2 YYREEE (reference sequence). Trimming removed 5 bases from V and 6 bases from J; junction bases left unmatched: 9. The V gene is TRBV5-4, the J gene TRBJ2-7; 9 bases agree with TRBD2. Sequenced: PBMCs. The sequence was obtained from a boy between 10 and 17 years old in good health and CMV-seronegative. The CDR3 here is CASRTNSGSSEQYF. The CDR3 DNA reads TGTGCCAGCAGGACCAATAGCGGGAGTTCCGAGCAGTACTTC.